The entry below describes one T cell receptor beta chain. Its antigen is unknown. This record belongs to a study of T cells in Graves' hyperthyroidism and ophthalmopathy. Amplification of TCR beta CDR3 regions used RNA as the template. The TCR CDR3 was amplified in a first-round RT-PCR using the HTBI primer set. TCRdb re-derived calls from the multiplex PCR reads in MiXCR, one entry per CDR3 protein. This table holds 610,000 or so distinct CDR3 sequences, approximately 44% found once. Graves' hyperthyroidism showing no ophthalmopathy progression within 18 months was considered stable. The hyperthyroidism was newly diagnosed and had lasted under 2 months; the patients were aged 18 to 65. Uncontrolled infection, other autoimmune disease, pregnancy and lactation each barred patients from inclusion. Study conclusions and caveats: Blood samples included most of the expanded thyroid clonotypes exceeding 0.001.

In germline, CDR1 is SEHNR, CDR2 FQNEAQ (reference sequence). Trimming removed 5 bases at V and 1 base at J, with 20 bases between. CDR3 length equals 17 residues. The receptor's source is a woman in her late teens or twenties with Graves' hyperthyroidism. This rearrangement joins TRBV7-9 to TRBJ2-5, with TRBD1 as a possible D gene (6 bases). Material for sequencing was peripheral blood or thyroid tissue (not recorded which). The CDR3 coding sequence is TGTGCCAGCAGCCACAGTATCGTAAGCAGGGGCCAAGAGACCCAGTACTTC. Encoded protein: CASSHSIVSRGQETQYF.